This T cell receptor beta chain was observed in a study of T cell responses to AZD1222 COVID-19 vaccine. General observations from the study: The study reported that nearly half of spike-specific TCRs target unmutated variant regions. Spike was spanned by vaccine-associated CD4 TCRs, with dominance at 160-218 and 743-854.

The assay was immunoSEQ multiplex PCR, and TCRdb's table has in-frame clones only and misses some. In the table there are roughly 150,000 clones, about 90% of which are singletons. As for this clone: Its matching antigen is unknown.

The CDR3 is made up of 16 amino acids. Deletions cut 5 bases from V and 1 base from J, with 17 bases between. Germline assignment: CDR1 SEHNR and CDR2 FQNEAQ (reference sequence). Second-dose schedules of about 4 or about 12 weeks were combined. Here the sequenced sample was peripheral blood, taken 28 days after the second AZD1222 dose. This sequence joins TRBV7-9 and TRBJ1-1; no clear D gene. This TCR was sampled from an adult who received the AZD1222 COVID-19 vaccine. The DNA for the CDR3 is TGTGCCAGCAGCCGCTCCGCGATCCCGGAGAACACTGAAGCTTTCTTT. Its protein product is CASSRSAIPENTEAFF.